The 25 T cell receptor beta chains below all came from one sample that was sequenced in a study of shared clonotypes between healthy human individuals. Positive CCR7 selection of CD45RO-negative cells yielded the naive CD8 cells, and terminally differentiated effector memory CD45RA+ cells were excluded. Sequencing was performed with immunoSEQ multiplex PCR; in TCRdb, only in-frame clones are kept and a portion is missing. The sample lists roughly 2,000,000 clones, approximately 94% seen once, with more than 0.9% in the top ten. The sequenced sample consisted of naive CD8+ T cells sorted from blood. The receptors shown here come from a young man in good health.

The chain carries TRBV19 and TRBJ2-1; D unresolved. The CDR3 loop spans 14 amino acids. The V gene lost 5 bases and the J gene lost 3 bases, with 11 bases spanning the gap. The germline V gene encodes CDR1 LNHDA and CDR2 SQIVND (reference sequence). The CDR3 DNA reads TGTGCCAGTAGTCCCCGAGAGTACTACAATGAGCAGTTCTTC. Its translation is CASSPREYYNEQFF.

This sequence joins TRBV27 and TRBJ1-6; D gene ambiguous. Germline CDR1 is MNHEY and CDR2 is SMNVEV (reference sequence). V lost 5 bases and J lost 4, with 18 bases in between. The CDR3 has 17 amino acids. The CDR3 DNA sequence: TGTGCCAGCAGTACACGCCCTCCCAATTCTTATAATTCACCCCTCCACTTT. Protein sequence: CASSTRPPNSYNSPLHF.

The gene calls are TRBV19 and TRBJ2-3; D unresolved. Germline-derived CDR1 and CDR2 are LNHDA and SQIVND (reference sequence). V lost 3 bases to trimming and J lost 4 bases, with 5 bases between them. This CDR3 contains 12 residues. CDR3 amino acids: CASSIRADTQYF. The CDR3 DNA is TGTGCCAGTAGTATTCGGGCAGATACGCAGTATTTT.

J is TRBJ2-7 and V is TRBV27; possibly TRBD1 or TRBD2 for D (6 bases each). Germline lookup yields CDR1 MNHEY and CDR2 SMNVEV (reference sequence). V lost 0 bases and J lost 5, with 17 bases in between. There are 16 residues in the CDR3. The chain's CDR3 is CASSLSGARGGDEQYF. The DNA of the CDR3 is TGTGCCAGCAGTTTATCGGGGGCCAGGGGAGGAGACGAGCAGTACTTC.

In regard to this clone: Other DNA sequences from this sample encode an identical CDR3 as well. J is TRBJ1-1 and V is TRBV9; possible D gene TRBD1, 5 bases. V was clipped by 2 bases and J by 4 bases, with 9 bases between them. Germline-derived CDR1 and CDR2 are SGDLS and YYNGEE. The CDR3 runs to 13 residues. The DNA of the CDR3 is TGTGCCAGCAGCGTCGGAGACAGCACTGAAGCTTTCTTT. Translating gives CASSVGDSTEAFF.

This chain joins TRBV7-8 and TRBJ2-5; a possible D gene is TRBD1 (5 bases). Germline CDR1 and CDR2: SGHVS and FQNEAQ. CDR3 length: 16 residues. Trimming took off 3 bases at V and 3 bases at J, with 17 bases between the two ends. In nucleotides, the CDR3 is TGTGCCAGCAGCTTCCTGCCTGGGGCAGAAGAAGAGACCCAGTACTTC. Translation gives CASSFLPGAEEETQYF.

The chain joins TRBV10-3 to TRBJ2-1; TRBD1 matches at 10 bases. The CDR3 contains 13 residues. Trimming removed 10 bases from V and 7 bases from J; junction bases left unmatched: 7. Per the germline V gene, CDR1 is ENHRY and CDR2 is SYGVKD. The CDR3 protein is CATWTGGVNEQFF. The CDR3 bases are TGTGCCACGTGGACAGGGGGTGTGAATGAGCAGTTCTTC.

The chain has TRBV15 and TRBJ2-5; 9 bases fit TRBD1. The length of the CDR3 is 15 residues. Germline V gene sequence: CDR1 LNHNV, CDR2 YYDKDF (reference sequence). Trimming cost V 1 base and J 5 bases; bases outside gene matches: 5. CDR3 sequence reads: CATSRGTGGLETQYF. Written as DNA, the CDR3 is TGTGCCACCAGCAGAGGAACAGGGGGCTTGGAGACCCAGTACTTC.

This chain links TRBV2 with TRBJ2-7; 9 nucleotides agree with TRBD1. V lost 6 bases and J lost 0; bases outside the gene matches: 6. The CDR3 extends over 15 amino acids. Germline CDR1 and CDR2: SNHLY and FYNNEI. CDR3 DNA: TGTGCCAGCAGGGGGCCGGGACAGGGCTCCTACGAGCAGTACTTC. It is translated as CASRGPGQGSYEQYF.

This chain joins TRBV19 and TRBJ2-1; 7 bases line up with TRBD2. CDR3 length: 18 residues. Germline V gene lookup returns CDR1 LNHDA and CDR2 SQIVND (reference sequence). V lost 3 bases, J lost 2 bases, and 13 bases stayed unmatched. As DNA, the CDR3 is TGTGCCAGTAGTATCGGGCTAGCGGTACCCAGTACCTACAATGAGCAGTTCTTC. Amino acid sequence: CASSIGLAVPSTYNEQFF.

The V and J genes are TRBV27 and TRBJ1-5; 7 nucleotides agree with TRBD1. Losses at the gene ends were 0 bases for V and 3 bases for J; bases not matched to a gene: 14. Per the germline V gene, CDR1 is MNHEY and CDR2 is SMNVEV (reference sequence). The CDR3 runs to 19 residues. The CDR3 DNA is TGTGCCAGCAGTTTATCGGCCATGACAGGGAAGGGCTTCAATCAGCCCCAGCATTTT. Amino acid sequence: CASSLSAMTGKGFNQPQHF.

The rearrangement joins TRBV2 to TRBJ2-7; 9 positions match TRBD1. The CDR3 loop spans 15 amino acids. Germline CDR1 reads SNHLY; CDR2 reads FYNNEI. The trim removed 4 bases at V and 2 bases at J, leaving 6 bases unmatched. The CDR3 loop reads CASSAWTGDAYEQYF. In DNA form, the CDR3 reads TGTGCCAGCAGTGCCTGGACAGGGGATGCCTACGAGCAGTACTTC.

The V call is TRBV13, the J call TRBJ1-1; 8 positions agree with TRBD1. The CDR3 length is 17 residues. The V gene's germline CDR1 is PRHDT and CDR2 FYEKMQ (reference sequence). The V segment lost 5 bases and the J segment 1 base; nucleotides outside the gene matches: 12. This CDR3 is CASSPQLQGEANTEAFF. The CDR3 coding sequence is TGTGCCAGCAGCCCCCAACTACAGGGGGAGGCGAACACTGAAGCTTTCTTT.

The chain couples TRBV2 to TRBJ2-7; maybe TRBD2 (6 bases). Per germline, CDR1 SNHLY and CDR2 FYNNEI. The CDR3 loop spans 16 amino acids. Deletions cut 4 bases from V and 5 bases from J, with 21 bases between. The CDR3 DNA reads as TGTGCCAGCAGTGCAGTGCGGGACCCAGGAGGTCACGAGCAGTACTTC. Residues: CASSAVRDPGGHEQYF.

V gene TRBV2 combines with J gene TRBJ2-7, with TRBD2 as a possible D gene (5 bases). V was pared by 3 bases and J by 4 bases, with 10 bases between. The CDR3 is 13 residues long. Germline CDR1 and CDR2: SNHLY and FYNNEI. The CDR3 DNA reads TGTGCCAGCAGTGAGCTTTTAGCGTACGAGCAGTACTTC. It translates to CASSELLAYEQYF.

CDR3 sequence (DNA): TGTGCCAGCAGGTGGACTAGCGGGAATACCTACGAGCAGTACTTC. Translated, it gives CASRWTSGNTYEQYF. The genes are TRBV11-2 and TRBJ2-7; 12 positions agree with TRBD2. V was clipped by 6 bases and J by 2 bases; unmatched bases: 5. The germline V gene encodes CDR1 SGHAT and CDR2 FQNNGV. CDR3 length: 15 amino acids.

This chain connects TRBV5-1 to TRBJ2-2; 7 nucleotides match TRBD1. There are 16 residues in the CDR3. Trimming took 3 bases from V and 0 from J; bases not matched to a gene: 5. Germline-derived CDR1 and CDR2 are SGHRS and YFSETQ. The DNA of the CDR3 is TGCGCCAGCAGCTATGGGACAGACGCGAACACCGGGGAGCTGTTTTTT. Its translation: CASSYGTDANTGELFF.

V and J are TRBV28 and TRBJ2-1; the match to TRBD2 covers 12 bases. This CDR3 contains 16 residues. V lost 6 bases and J lost 4; bases outside the gene matches: 7. Germline V gene data show CDR1 as MDHEN and CDR2 as SYDVKM. CDR3 protein: CASSSRLAGEYNEQFF. The CDR3 DNA reads TGTGCCAGCAGCTCAAGACTAGCGGGGGAATACAATGAGCAGTTCTTC.

V and J are TRBV10-3 and TRBJ1-1, with a possible D match to TRBD1 (6 bases). Trimming cost V 5 bases and J 0 bases, with 13 bases left between them. This CDR3 has 15 amino acids. Germline-derived CDR1 and CDR2 are ENHRY and SYGVKD. The CDR3 loop is CAISSEGGLNTEAFF. CDR3 coding DNA: TGTGCCATCAGTAGTGAGGGGGGGTTGAACACTGAAGCTTTCTTT.

The V gene is TRBV7-2, the J gene TRBJ1-3, with a possible D match to TRBD1 (6 bases). The ends were cut back, 3 bases at V and 4 bases at J, with 13 bases in the middle. The germline gives CDR1 SGHTA, CDR2 FQGNSA. This CDR3 has 15 amino acids. The CDR3 sequence: CASSLGQAPGNTIYF. The CDR3, as DNA: TGTGCCAGCAGCTTGGGACAAGCTCCAGGAAACACCATATATTTT.

The chain uses TRBV2 and TRBJ1-2; 8 bases agree with TRBD1. The CDR3 is 15 amino acids. V gave up 1 base and J gave up 3 bases; unmatched junction bases: 4. Germline values: CDR1 SNHLY, CDR2 FYNNEI. DNA of the CDR3: TGTGCCAGCAGTGAAGGGCAGGGGGCGTACTATGGCTACACCTTC. Protein product: CASSEGQGAYYGYTF.

About this clone: Other DNA sequences from this sample encode an identical CDR3 as well. The chain is built from TRBV5-4 and TRBJ2-3; no clear D gene. Germline lookup yields CDR1 SGHNT and CDR2 YYREEE (reference sequence). The CDR3 is 14 amino acids. V gave up 3 bases and J gave up 0 bases, with 8 bases separating them. The CDR3 spells CASSWGGSTDTQYF. CDR3 DNA sequence: TGTGCCAGCAGCTGGGGTGGGAGCACAGATACGCAGTATTTT.

The gene calls are TRBV4-1 and TRBJ2-1; 8 bases fit TRBD2. The CDR3 runs 18 residues. V lost 0 bases to trimming and J lost 0 bases; unmatched junction nucleotides: 7. CDR1 is MGHRA, CDR2 YSYEKL, per germline. CDR3 sequence: CASSQEDVAGSSYNEQFF. In DNA form, the CDR3 reads TGCGCCAGCAGCCAAGAAGACGTAGCGGGGAGCTCCTACAATGAGCAGTTCTTC.

The chain has TRBV11-3 and TRBJ2-2; D is perhaps TRBD1 or TRBD2 (5 bases each). V lost 6 bases and J 6 bases, leaving 17 bases between the germline ends. The CDR3 sequence is 15 residues long. Germline assignment: CDR1 SGHNT and CDR2 YENEEA. CDR3 in DNA: TGTGCCAGCAGTCCTAGGGGCGCGGAGGCCGGGGAGCTGTTTTTT. Its translation: CASSPRGAEAGELFF.

This clone was observed a single time. The chain uses TRBV6-1 and TRBJ2-7; D not certain. This CDR3 is built from 11 residues. Germline V gene lookup returns CDR1 MNHNS and CDR2 SASEGT. The germline V and J ends were trimmed by 8 bases and 6 bases, with 11 bases remaining between them. The chain's CDR3 is CASFASGEQYF. CDR3 nucleotides: TGTGCCAGCTTCGCATCGGGCGAGCAGTACTTC.